This passage covers 14 T cell receptor beta chains from one sample sequenced in a study of shared clonotypes between healthy human individuals. Repertoires were generated with immunoSEQ multiplex PCR, while TCRdb's copy carries only in-frame clones and drops some. Of roughly 2,300,000 clones listed, 85% to 95% are singletons. The material sequenced was naive CD4+ T cells from PBMCs. Subset noted: CD45RA+ positively selected. All receptors derive from a man between 18 and 35 years old in good health. Some clones in this sample may be carry-over from other donors' samples.

The J gene is TRBJ1-2, the V gene TRBV27; 7 positions match TRBD1. Germline CDR1 reads MNHEY; CDR2 reads SMNVEV (reference sequence). J lost 6 bases, V lost 5 bases, and 6 bases had no gene match. This CDR3 contains 13 residues. The CDR3 sequence is CASSLQTGDGYTF. DNA of the CDR3: TGTGCCAGCAGTCTCCAAACAGGGGATGGCTACACCTTC.

This sequence joins TRBV9 and TRBJ1-1, with TRBD1 identical over 8 bases. The CDR3 contains 15 residues. The germline gives CDR1 SGDLS, CDR2 YYNGEE. The V segment lost 2 bases and the J segment 2 bases; nucleotides outside the gene matches: 5. CDR3 DNA: TGTGCCAGCAGCGTGACGGACAGGGTAAACACTGAAGCTTTCTTT. It yields the protein CASSVTDRVNTEAFF.

The chain employs TRBV2 and TRBJ2-7; D gene ambiguous. Germline CDR1 reads SNHLY; CDR2 reads FYNNEI. This CDR3 has 14 residues. The V gene lost 7 bases and the J gene lost 2 bases, with 15 bases spanning the gap. DNA for the CDR3: TGTGCCAGCAAAGTGGAAACCGGTACCTACGAGCAGTACTTC. Protein product: CASKVETGTYEQYF.

The chain uses TRBV1 and TRBJ2-5; the tabulated D call, TRBD2, remains unverified against the DNA. TRBV1 is a known pseudogene. The CDR3 is 11 amino acids. CDR3 sequence (DNA): TGCACCAGCAGCGGGGAGGCCAGCGGGTACTTC. Amino acids: CTSSGEASGYF.

The V and J genes are TRBV5-1 and TRBJ2-1, with 7 bases lining up with TRBD1. Germline V lookup: CDR1 SGHRS, CDR2 YFSETQ. CDR3 length: 15 amino acids. V gave up 3 bases and J gave up 0 bases; unmatched junction bases: 3. The CDR3 sequence: CASSSGTASYNEQFF. For the CDR3, the DNA is TGCGCCAGCAGCTCCGGGACAGCCTCCTACAATGAGCAGTTCTTC.

The V gene is TRBV11-2, the J gene TRBJ2-2, with unresolved D. Deletions cut 5 bases from V and 5 bases from J, with 21 bases between. The germline V gene encodes CDR1 SGHAT and CDR2 FQNNGV. The CDR3 is made up of 17 amino acids. This chain's CDR3 is CASSRRPRLEVTGELFF. CDR3 nucleotides: TGTGCCAGCAGCCGAAGACCACGGTTAGAAGTGACCGGGGAGCTGTTTTTT.

The rearrangement links TRBV19 to TRBJ1-2, with 7 positions matching TRBD1. This CDR3 contains 18 residues. With V trimmed by 5 bases and J by 2 bases, 17 bases remained unmatched. Germline lookup yields CDR1 LNHDA and CDR2 SQIVND (reference sequence). The CDR3: CASSATTGVQSTNYGYTF. The CDR3 bases are TGTGCCAGTAGTGCGACTACAGGGGTACAGTCCACAAACTATGGCTACACCTTC.

The chain joins TRBV30 to TRBJ1-1; D perhaps matches TRBD1 (6 bases). The CDR3 length is 12 residues. The germline CDR1 and CDR2 sequences are GTSNPN and SVGIG (reference sequence). V was shortened by 5 bases and J by 5 bases, with 12 bases between the two germline ends. CDR3 protein: CAWAQGGTEAFF. CDR3 DNA sequence: TGTGCCTGGGCCCAAGGGGGAACTGAAGCTTTCTTT. Variable domain in full (rest from reference TRBV30 and TRBJ1-1): SQTIHQWPATLVQPVGSPLSLECTVEGTSNPNLYWYRQAAGRGLQLLFYSVGIGQISSEVPQNLSASRPQDRQFILSSKKLLLSDSGFYLCAWAQGGTEAFFGQGTRLTVV.

This sequence joins TRBV6-1 and TRBJ1-2; 10 bases are a match to TRBD1. CDR1 MNHNS and CDR2 SASEGT come from the germline V gene. The CDR3 length is 14 residues. After removal of 4 bases from V and 4 bases from J, the junction contained 3 bases not matched to a gene. The CDR3 region has the DNA TGTGCCAGCAGTGTCGACAGGGGGCCCTATGGCTACACCTTC. This sequence encodes CASSVDRGPYGYTF.

This rearrangement joins TRBV5-1 to TRBJ2-3; 9 nucleotides line up with TRBD2. The CDR3 sequence is 16 residues long. V lost 1 base, J lost 5 bases, and 8 bases stayed unmatched. Germline V gives CDR1 SGHRS, CDR2 YFSETQ. Here the CDR3 DNA reads TGCGCCAGCAGCTTGTTGCCTAGCGGGAATATAGATACGCAGTATTTT. Amino acid sequence: CASSLLPSGNIDTQYF.

This chain uses TRBV27 with TRBJ1-1; the match to TRBD1 covers 8 bases. V trimming: 4 bases; J trimming: 8 bases; junction bases outside the gene matches: 18. CDR1 and CDR2 (germline): MNHEY, SMNVEV (reference sequence). CDR3 length: 17 residues. The CDR3 spells CASSSLRTGSLPLEAFF. DNA for the CDR3: TGTGCCAGCAGTTCCCTCCGGACAGGGTCGTTGCCGTTGGAAGCTTTCTTT.

The rearrangement links TRBV11-3 to TRBJ1-2; D possibly corresponds to TRBD1 (5 bases). The germline CDR1 and CDR2 sequences are SGHNT and YENEEA. V lost 2 bases and J lost 5, with 18 bases in between. This CDR3 comprises 16 residues. The CDR3 DNA is TGTGCCAGCAGCTTATACTCGGCCGGGGCCGAGTATGGCTACACCTTC. Translation gives CASSLYSAGAEYGYTF.

To note about this clone: Other nucleotide sequences in the sample specify the same CDR3. The rearrangement links TRBV5-1 to TRBJ2-1; 9 bases are a match to TRBD2. Germline values: CDR1 SGHRS, CDR2 YFSETQ. The CDR3 contains 15 residues. With 0 bases clipped from V and 2 bases from J, the junction kept 0 bases outside the gene matches. The CDR3 DNA is TGCGCCAGCAGCTTGGGACTAGCGGCCTACAATGAGCAGTTCTTC. Translating it yields CASSLGLAAYNEQFF.

CDR3 amino acids: CASSLSEGPNQPQHF. The CDR3 DNA is TGCGCCAGCAGCTTGAGCGAGGGCCCCAATCAGCCCCAGCATTTT. The rearrangement joins TRBV5-1 to TRBJ1-5; D gene ambiguous. V dropped 1 base and J dropped 3 bases, with 11 bases sitting between them. The CDR3 totals 15 residues. CDR1 and CDR2 (germline): SGHRS, YFSETQ.